Described below is a single TCR beta chain sequence and its context. This record belongs to a study of identical twins. Trimming pared 2 bases from V and 4 bases from J, leaving 10 bases between. The germline CDR1 and CDR2 sequences are SGHRS and YFSETQ. The CDR3 has 14 residues. TCRdb itself ran the 5' RACE reads through MiXCR, one entry per CDR3 protein. The sample holds roughly 1.6 million distinct CDR3 sequences, about 30% seen once. J is TRBJ2-1 and V is TRBV5-1, with D maybe TRBD2 (6 bases). The TCR originated in a newborn girl in good health. The sequencing input was cord blood. CDR3 loop: CASSFGTFYNEQFF. Here the CDR3 DNA reads TGCGCCAGCAGCTTCGGGACTTTTTACAATGAGCAGTTCTTC.